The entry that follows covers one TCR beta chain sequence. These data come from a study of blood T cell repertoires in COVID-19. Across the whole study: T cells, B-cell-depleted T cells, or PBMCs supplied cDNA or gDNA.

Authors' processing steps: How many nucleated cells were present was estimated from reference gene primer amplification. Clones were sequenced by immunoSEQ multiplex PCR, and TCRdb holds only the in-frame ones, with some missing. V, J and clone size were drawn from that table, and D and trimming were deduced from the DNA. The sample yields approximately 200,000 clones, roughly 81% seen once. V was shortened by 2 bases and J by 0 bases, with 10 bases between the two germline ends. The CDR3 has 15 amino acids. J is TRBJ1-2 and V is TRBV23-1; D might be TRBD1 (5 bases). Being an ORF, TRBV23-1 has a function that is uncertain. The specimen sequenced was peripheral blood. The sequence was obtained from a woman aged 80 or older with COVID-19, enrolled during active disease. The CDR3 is CASSQPFRANYGYTF. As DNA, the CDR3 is TGCGCCAGCAGTCAACCTTTCAGGGCTAACTATGGCTACACCTTC.